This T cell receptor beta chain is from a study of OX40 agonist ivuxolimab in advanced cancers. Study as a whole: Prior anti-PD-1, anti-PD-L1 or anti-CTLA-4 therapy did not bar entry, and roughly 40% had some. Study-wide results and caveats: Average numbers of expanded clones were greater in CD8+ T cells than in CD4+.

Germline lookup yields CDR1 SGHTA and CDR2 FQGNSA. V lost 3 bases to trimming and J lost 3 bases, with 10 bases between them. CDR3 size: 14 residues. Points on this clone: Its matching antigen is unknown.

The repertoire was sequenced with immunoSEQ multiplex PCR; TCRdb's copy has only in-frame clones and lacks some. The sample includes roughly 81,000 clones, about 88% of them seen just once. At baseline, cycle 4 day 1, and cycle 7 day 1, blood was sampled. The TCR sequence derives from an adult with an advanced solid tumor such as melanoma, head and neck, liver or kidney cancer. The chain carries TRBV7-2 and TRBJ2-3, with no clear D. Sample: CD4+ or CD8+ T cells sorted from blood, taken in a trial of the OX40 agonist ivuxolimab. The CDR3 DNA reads TGTGCCAGCAGCTTTTATGGTAGAACAGATACGCAGTATTTT. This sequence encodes CASSFYGRTDTQYF.